Listed below are T cell receptor beta chains from one sample, sequenced in a study of T-cell memory formation after mild COVID-19. TCRdb re-called the 5' RACE reads with MiXCR, one entry per CDR3 protein. The sample consists of roughly 260,000 distinct CDR3 sequences, roughly 17% of them appearing once. Sequencing was carried out using PBMCs or a T cell subset sorted from them (not recorded which). The origin of the receptors is a man younger than 30 who had mild COVID-19 (a few samples of this study predate the infection). Cell type and time point are not known. The CDR3 runs from the conserved cysteine through the conserved F or W. The D gene is left open where the match is weak. Part of the rows lack a size; the others show once, few, many or a class for expanded clones.

J gene: TRBJ1-6; D gene: NA; clone size: NA; V gene: TRBV2; CDR3 protein: CASSEGRLHNSPLHF; CDR3 DNA: TGTGCCAGCAGTGAGGGCAGGCTACATAATTCACCCCTCCACTTT
J gene: TRBJ2-1; D gene: NA; clone size: NA; V gene: TRBV28; CDR3 protein: CASSLPLLGGGLLNEQFF; CDR3 DNA: TGTGCCAGCAGTTTACCCCTTTTAGGGGGGGGCCTTTTGAATGAGCAGTTCTTC
J gene: TRBJ1-5; D gene: NA; clone size: NA; V gene: TRBV6-5; CDR3 protein: CASSALLSDQPQHF; CDR3 DNA: TGTGCCAGCAGCGCGCTCTTATCGGATCAGCCCCAGCATTTT
J gene: TRBJ1-6; D gene: TRBD1; clone size: few; V gene: TRBV6-5; CDR3 protein: CASRRTGRSSPLHF; CDR3 DNA: TGTGCCAGCAGGAGGACAGGAAGGAGTTCACCCCTCCACTTT
J gene: TRBJ2-3; D gene: TRBD1; clone size: few; V gene: TRBV6-2/TRBV6-3; CDR3 protein: CASSRTPWTGNTQYF; CDR3 DNA: TGTGCCAGCAGCCGAACCCCTTGGACAGGGAATACGCAGTATTTT
J gene: TRBJ1-3; D gene: TRBD1; clone size: few; V gene: TRBV6-6; CDR3 protein: CASSYAGFQGVRTIYF; CDR3 DNA: TGTGCCAGCAGTTACGCGGGGTTTCAGGGGGTACGCACCATATATTTT
J gene: TRBJ1-1; D gene: NA; clone size: few; V gene: TRBV7-3; CDR3 protein: CASSLATGSPEAFF; CDR3 DNA: TGTGCCAGCAGCCTAGCCACAGGGAGCCCTGAAGCTTTCTTT
J gene: TRBJ2-7; D gene: NA; clone size: NA; V gene: TRBV10-3; CDR3 protein: CAISELELLKEQYF; CDR3 DNA: TGTGCCATCAGTGAATTGGAGCTTCTGAAAGAGCAGTACTTC
J gene: TRBJ2-1; D gene: NA; clone size: NA; V gene: TRBV18; CDR3 protein: CASSPYGYNEQFF; CDR3 DNA: TGTGCCAGCTCACCATACGGATACAATGAGCAGTTCTTC
J gene: TRBJ1-2; D gene: TRBD1; clone size: NA; V gene: TRBV2; CDR3 protein: CASRTGVDGGYTF; CDR3 DNA: TGTGCCAGCCGGACAGGGGTAGACGGTGGCTACACCTTC
J gene: TRBJ2-1; D gene: NA; clone size: NA; V gene: TRBV6-6; CDR3 protein: CASSYGALGGEQFF; CDR3 DNA: TGTGCCAGCAGTTACGGGGCCTTGGGCGGTGAGCAGTTCTTC
J gene: TRBJ1-1; D gene: TRBD1; clone size: once; V gene: TRBV24-1; CDR3 protein: CATSDPPRAGTGAFF; CDR3 DNA: TGTGCCACCAGTGACCCGCCGCGGGCCGGGACAGGGGCTTTCTTT
J gene: TRBJ2-1; D gene: NA; clone size: NA; V gene: TRBV7-2; CDR3 protein: CASSLASYEQFF; CDR3 DNA: TGTGCCAGCAGCTTAGCTTCGTATGAGCAGTTCTTC
J gene: TRBJ1-1; D gene: NA; clone size: few; V gene: TRBV6-1; CDR3 protein: CASSEGREETWGNTEAFF; CDR3 DNA: TGTGCCAGCAGTGAGGGCCGTGAAGAGACTTGGGGGAACACTGAAGCTTTCTTT
J gene: TRBJ2-5; D gene: TRBD2; clone size: few; V gene: TRBV5-1; CDR3 protein: CASSTSGGAEETQYF; CDR3 DNA: TGCGCCAGCTCGACTAGCGGGGGGGCAGAGGAGACCCAGTACTTC
J gene: TRBJ2-2; D gene: NA; clone size: few; V gene: TRBV12-3/TRBV12-4; CDR3 protein: CASSKQVSSGELFF; CDR3 DNA: TGTGCCAGCAGCAAACAGGTCTCGTCCGGGGAGCTGTTTTTT
J gene: TRBJ1-2; D gene: TRBD1; clone size: NA; V gene: TRBV5-1; CDR3 protein: CASSDGQGRGYTF; CDR3 DNA: TGCGCCAGCAGCGACGGACAGGGGCGAGGCTACACCTTC
J gene: TRBJ2-5; D gene: NA; clone size: few; V gene: TRBV10-3; CDR3 protein: CAISEGPKTQYF; CDR3 DNA: TGTGCCATCAGTGAAGGCCCAAAGACCCAGTACTTC
J gene: TRBJ1-1; D gene: NA; clone size: NA; V gene: TRBV19; CDR3 protein: CASSIGREAAFF; CDR3 DNA: TGTGCCAGTAGTATAGGAAGGGAGGCGGCTTTCTTT
J gene: TRBJ1-1; D gene: NA; clone size: few; V gene: TRBV15; CDR3 protein: CATSRDWGMNTEAFF; CDR3 DNA: TGTGCCACCAGCAGAGATTGGGGAATGAACACTGAAGCTTTCTTT
J gene: TRBJ2-1; D gene: NA; clone size: many; V gene: TRBV7-2; CDR3 protein: CASSSTRLNEQFF; CDR3 DNA: TGTGCCAGCAGCTCGACTAGACTCAATGAGCAGTTCTTC
J gene: TRBJ1-2; D gene: NA; clone size: NA; V gene: TRBV29-1; CDR3 protein: CSVEDGYTF; CDR3 DNA: TGCAGCGTCGAGGATGGCTACACCTTC
J gene: TRBJ1-6; D gene: NA; clone size: NA; V gene: TRBV6-5; CDR3 protein: CASSLGLVGSSYNSPLHF; CDR3 DNA: TGTGCCAGCAGTTTAGGACTCGTCGGGAGCTCCTATAATTCACCCCTCCACTTT
J gene: TRBJ1-4; D gene: NA; clone size: few; V gene: TRBV18; CDR3 protein: CASSPPVGEKLFF; CDR3 DNA: TGTGCCAGCTCACCACCGGTGGGTGAAAAACTGTTTTTT
J gene: TRBJ1-1; D gene: NA; clone size: few; V gene: TRBV4-3; CDR3 protein: CASSQGLVSNTEAFF; CDR3 DNA: TGCGCCAGCAGCCAAGGGCTGGTATCCAACACTGAAGCTTTCTTT
J gene: TRBJ2-5; D gene: TRBD2; clone size: NA; V gene: TRBV4-2; CDR3 protein: CASSQVAGVETQYF; CDR3 DNA: TGTGCCAGCAGCCAAGTTGCGGGGGTCGAGACCCAGTACTTC
J gene: TRBJ1-6; D gene: NA; clone size: few; V gene: TRBV6-6; CDR3 protein: CASSSTGVVDRNNSPLHF; CDR3 DNA: TGTGCCAGCAGCTCTACTGGTGTGGTCGACAGGAATAATTCACCCCTCCACTTT
J gene: TRBJ1-1; D gene: NA; clone size: many; V gene: TRBV12-3/TRBV12-4; CDR3 protein: CASSLGRSTEAFF; CDR3 DNA: TGTGCCAGCAGTTTAGGCAGGAGTACTGAAGCTTTCTTT
J gene: TRBJ2-5; D gene: TRBD2; clone size: few; V gene: TRBV3-1; CDR3 protein: CASSHSAGGPETQYF; CDR3 DNA: TGTGCCAGCAGCCACTCAGCGGGGGGGCCGGAGACCCAGTACTTC
J gene: TRBJ1-1; D gene: NA; clone size: few; V gene: TRBV5-6; CDR3 protein: CASSVQGRAEAFF; CDR3 DNA: TGTGCCAGCAGCGTACAGGGCCGCGCTGAAGCTTTCTTT
J gene: TRBJ1-6; D gene: NA; clone size: few; V gene: TRBV6-1; CDR3 protein: CASSVDRDNSPLHF; CDR3 DNA: TGTGCCAGCAGCGTCGACAGAGATAATTCACCCCTCCACTTT
J gene: TRBJ1-3; D gene: NA; clone size: few; V gene: TRBV12-3/TRBV12-4; CDR3 protein: CASSANGGGNTIYF; CDR3 DNA: TGTGCCAGCAGTGCAAATGGAGGCGGAAACACCATATATTTT
J gene: TRBJ2-3; D gene: NA; clone size: NA; V gene: TRBV29-1; CDR3 protein: CSVERATGITDTQYF; CDR3 DNA: TGCAGCGTTGAAAGGGCCACGGGGATCACAGATACGCAGTATTTT
J gene: TRBJ2-5; D gene: NA; clone size: few; V gene: TRBV7-3; CDR3 protein: CASESVKYQETQYF; CDR3 DNA: TGTGCCAGCGAGTCCGTAAAGTACCAAGAGACCCAGTACTTC
J gene: TRBJ2-7; D gene: NA; clone size: NA; V gene: TRBV7-2; CDR3 protein: CASRVTNQEQYF; CDR3 DNA: TGTGCCAGCCGCGTGACCAACCAGGAGCAGTACTTC
J gene: TRBJ2-3; D gene: TRBD1; clone size: few; V gene: TRBV3-1; CDR3 protein: CASSPRGQGGPDTQYF; CDR3 DNA: TGTGCCAGCAGCCCTAGGGGACAGGGCGGTCCAGATACGCAGTATTTT
J gene: TRBJ1-1; D gene: NA; clone size: NA; V gene: TRBV6-2/TRBV6-3; CDR3 protein: CASCRRNTEAFF; CDR3 DNA: TGTGCCAGTTGCAGGCGAAACACTGAAGCTTTCTTT
J gene: TRBJ1-3; D gene: NA; clone size: few; V gene: TRBV6-6; CDR3 protein: CASIFGRMISGNTIYF; CDR3 DNA: TGTGCCAGCATCTTCGGACGGATGATCTCTGGAAACACCATATATTTT
J gene: TRBJ1-5; D gene: NA; clone size: few; V gene: TRBV24-1; CDR3 protein: CATSDPRVNQPQHF; CDR3 DNA: TGTGCCACCAGTGATCCCAGGGTCAATCAGCCCCAGCATTTT
J gene: TRBJ1-1; D gene: NA; clone size: many; V gene: TRBV4-2; CDR3 protein: CASSLFARVDTEAFF; CDR3 DNA: TGTGCCAGCAGCCTGTTTGCAAGGGTTGACACTGAAGCTTTCTTT
J gene: TRBJ2-3; D gene: TRBD2; clone size: few; V gene: TRBV5-1; CDR3 protein: CASSPYSGGRTDTQYF; CDR3 DNA: TGCGCCAGCAGCCCCTATAGCGGGGGACGCACAGATACGCAGTATTTT
J gene: TRBJ2-5; D gene: NA; clone size: NA; V gene: TRBV5-1; CDR3 protein: CASTTNAGPVGETQYF; CDR3 DNA: TGCGCCAGCACCACTAACGCGGGTCCGGTTGGGGAGACCCAGTACTTC
J gene: TRBJ1-2; D gene: NA; clone size: NA; V gene: TRBV6-2/TRBV6-3; CDR3 protein: CASSYPNRANYGYTF; CDR3 DNA: TGTGCCAGCAGTTACCCCAACAGGGCCAACTATGGCTACACCTTC
J gene: TRBJ2-4; D gene: NA; clone size: NA; V gene: TRBV5-4; CDR3 protein: CASSLEAGSDIQYF; CDR3 DNA: TGTGCCAGCAGCTTGGAGGCGGGGTCAGACATTCAGTACTTC
J gene: TRBJ2-2; D gene: NA; clone size: few; V gene: TRBV2; CDR3 protein: CASSVGGGYVGELFF; CDR3 DNA: TGTGCCAGCAGTGTAGGAGGAGGGTACGTCGGGGAGCTGTTTTTT
J gene: TRBJ1-5; D gene: NA; clone size: NA; V gene: TRBV6-2/TRBV6-3; CDR3 protein: CASSPGGRDRQPQHF; CDR3 DNA: TGTGCCAGCAGTCCCGGCGGGCGCGACAGGCAGCCCCAGCATTTT
J gene: TRBJ2-6; D gene: NA; clone size: few; V gene: TRBV20-1; CDR3 protein: CSARGGGRHTEGSSAANVLTF; CDR3 DNA: TGCAGTGCTAGAGGGGGGGGCAGGCATACCGAGGGAAGCTCTGCGGCCAACGTCCTGACTTTC
J gene: TRBJ2-3; D gene: NA; clone size: NA; V gene: TRBV5-5; CDR3 protein: CASRPVLLNTQYF; CDR3 DNA: TGTGCCAGCAGACCCGTATTGCTAAATACGCAGTATTTT
J gene: TRBJ2-5; D gene: TRBD2; clone size: NA; V gene: TRBV6-1; CDR3 protein: CASSERGGGRETQYF; CDR3 DNA: TGTGCCAGCAGTGAAAGAGGCGGGGGGAGGGAGACCCAGTACTTC
J gene: TRBJ2-1; D gene: TRBD2; clone size: NA; V gene: TRBV4-3; CDR3 protein: CASSQVRGGGEQFF; CDR3 DNA: TGCGCCAGCAGCCAAGTGCGGGGGGGCGGTGAGCAGTTCTTC
J gene: TRBJ1-3; D gene: NA; clone size: NA; V gene: TRBV28; CDR3 protein: CASRQRGSSGNTIYF; CDR3 DNA: TGTGCCAGCAGGCAGCGGGGGAGCTCTGGAAACACCATATATTTT
J gene: TRBJ2-5; D gene: TRBD2; clone size: NA; V gene: TRBV5-1; CDR3 protein: CASSGTSGEETQYF; CDR3 DNA: TGCGCCAGCAGCGGGACTAGCGGGGAAGAGACCCAGTACTTC
J gene: TRBJ1-4; D gene: TRBD1; clone size: few; V gene: TRBV5-1; CDR3 protein: CASSLGVGTVREKLFF; CDR3 DNA: TGCGCCAGCAGCTTGGGTGTCGGGACAGTCCGGGAAAAACTGTTTTTT
J gene: TRBJ2-5; D gene: NA; clone size: NA; V gene: TRBV7-8; CDR3 protein: CASSLPRLGETQYF; CDR3 DNA: TGTGCCAGCAGCTTACCCCGCCTGGGGGAGACCCAGTACTTC
J gene: TRBJ2-7; D gene: NA; clone size: many; V gene: TRBV29-1; CDR3 protein: CSVGSGLGQYF; CDR3 DNA: TGCAGCGTTGGGTCCGGCCTCGGGCAGTACTTC
J gene: TRBJ2-2; D gene: NA; clone size: NA; V gene: TRBV9; CDR3 protein: CASRGGAGSQTGELFF; CDR3 DNA: TGTGCCAGCAGGGGGGGAGCGGGCAGCCAAACCGGGGAGCTGTTTTTT
J gene: TRBJ2-5; D gene: TRBD2; clone size: NA; V gene: TRBV4-2; CDR3 protein: CASSRAIAGGRETQYF; CDR3 DNA: TGTGCCAGCAGCCGAGCAATAGCGGGGGGGCGCGAGACCCAGTACTTC
J gene: TRBJ1-3; D gene: NA; clone size: NA; V gene: TRBV6-5; CDR3 protein: CASSLTTGNTIYF; CDR3 DNA: TGTGCCAGCAGTTTGACTACTGGAAACACCATATATTTT
J gene: TRBJ2-7; D gene: TRBD2; clone size: NA; V gene: TRBV7-6; CDR3 protein: CASSKRLAGGYEQYF; CDR3 DNA: TGTGCCAGCAGCAAGCGACTAGCGGGGGGGTACGAGCAGTACTTC